A single sample is the source of the 28 T cell receptor beta chains below, sequenced in a study of cytomegalovirus exposure and HLA in healthy donors. PCR was performed using 60 Vbeta and 13 Jbeta primers. Produced via immunoSEQ multiplex PCR; TCRdb's table is partial and in-frame only. The table lists roughly 160,000 clones, about three quarters of them singletons, with 2.8% in the top ten. What was sequenced was PBMCs. These receptors were taken from a woman aged 25 to 45 in good health and CMV-seronegative.

The chain recombines TRBV28 with TRBJ2-3, with 9 bases that match TRBD1. This CDR3 is built from 17 residues. CDR1 and CDR2 (germline): MDHEN, SYDVKM. V shed 4 bases and J 3 bases; nucleotides not matched to a gene: 11. CDR3 sequence: CASSSHRGPVRTDTQYF. CDR3 coding DNA: TGTGCCAGCAGTTCGCACAGGGGGCCGGTAAGGACAGATACGCAGTATTTT.

This sequence joins TRBV18 and TRBJ2-5; a possible D gene is TRBD2 (5 bases). The ends were cut back, 3 bases at V and 5 bases at J, with 10 bases in the middle. The CDR3 runs 13 residues. CDR1 KGHSH and CDR2 LQKENI come from the germline V gene. This chain's CDR3 is CASSPPGKETQYF. CDR3 sequence (DNA): TGTGCCAGCTCACCCCCGGGGAAGGAGACCCAGTACTTC.

J is TRBJ1-2 and V is TRBV7-8, with TRBD1 matching 9 bases. Germline V gene lookup returns CDR1 SGHVS and CDR2 FQNEAQ. The CDR3 runs to 19 residues. Unmatched junction bases numbered 15, after V lost 4 bases and J lost 0 bases. The CDR3 DNA follows: TGTGCCAGCAGCTCCATAGTGGGGGACAGGGCCTACTCTAACTATGGCTACACCTTC. Translating gives CASSSIVGDRAYSNYGYTF.

The gene calls are TRBV6-1 and TRBJ1-6, with 8 bases identical to TRBD1. V lost 6 bases, J lost 8 bases, and 9 bases stayed unmatched. Germline CDR1 is MNHNS and CDR2 is SASEGT. CDR3 length: 15 residues. The CDR3 nucleotides are TGTGCCAGCAGACTCACCGGGACAGGAGATTCACCCCTCCACTTT. Protein product: CASRLTGTGDSPLHF.

This chain connects TRBV28 to TRBJ2-7; D call uncertain. Germline loops: CDR1 MDHEN, CDR2 SYDVKM. The CDR3 runs to 12 residues. V was pared by 8 bases and J by 0 bases, with 8 bases between. CDR3 sequence (DNA): TGTGCCAGCGGCCGAAGCTCCTACGAGCAGTACTTC. It specifies CASGRSSYEQYF. Drawing the rest from reference TRBV28 and TRBJ2-7, the complete variable domain is DVKVTQSSRYLVKRTGEKVFLECVQDMDHENMFWYRQDPGLGLRLIYFSYDVKMKEKGDIPEGYSVSREKKERFSLILESASTNQTSMYLCASGRSSYEQYFGPGTRLTVT.

There are a few counts of this clone. The chain employs TRBV4-1 and TRBJ1-5; D is uncertain. The germline CDR1 and CDR2 sequences are MGHRA and YSYEKL. The CDR3 has 16 amino acids. The V and J ends lost 8 bases and 2 bases respectively, with 19 bases between them. The CDR3 region has the DNA TGCGCCAGCTCCCGTGGGTTACCGACTGGCAATCAGCCCCAGCATTTT. It is translated as CASSRGLPTGNQPQHF.

The chain joins TRBV2 to TRBJ2-5; a possible D gene is TRBD1 (6 bases). From germline, CDR1 is SNHLY and CDR2 FYNNEI. V was pared by 8 bases and J by 5 bases, with 15 bases between. The CDR3 covers 13 residues. The CDR3 DNA is TGTGCCAGCGGGTCGACAGGTCTCGAGACCCAGTACTTC. As protein: CASGSTGLETQYF.

The chain carries TRBV19 and TRBJ1-6; D is undetermined. The CDR3 consists of 13 residues. Germline CDR1 reads LNHDA; CDR2 reads SQIVND (reference sequence). V was clipped by 3 bases and J by 7 bases, with 7 bases between them. The CDR3 sequence: CASSILGNSPLHF. In DNA form, the CDR3 reads TGTGCCAGTAGTATTCTCGGGAATTCACCCCTCCACTTT.

This chain connects TRBV4-3 to TRBJ2-3; possibly TRBD2 for D (6 bases). This CDR3 has 17 residues. The V gene lost 1 base and the J gene lost 6 bases, with 20 bases spanning the gap. Germline V lookup: CDR1 LGHNA, CDR2 YSLEER. For the CDR3, the DNA is TGCGCCAGCAGCCAAGGACAACACCGGGACTCCTTGGATACGCAGTATTTT. This gives the protein CASSQGQHRDSLDTQYF.

The rearrangement joins TRBV5-1 to TRBJ1-6; a possible D gene is TRBD1 (6 bases). This CDR3 contains 17 residues. Germline V lookup: CDR1 SGHRS, CDR2 YFSETQ. V was shortened by 4 bases and J by 1 base, with 15 bases between the two germline ends. This chain's CDR3 is CASSRGGVWSYNSPLHF. DNA of the CDR3: TGCGCCAGCAGCCGAGGGGGGGTGTGGTCCTATAATTCACCCCTCCACTTT.

This chain joins TRBV28 and TRBJ1-3; D gene uncertain. Germline assignment: CDR1 MDHEN and CDR2 SYDVKM. CDR3 length: 16 amino acids. V was shortened by 5 bases and J by 4 bases, with 18 bases between the two germline ends. CDR3 bases: TGTGCCAGCAGTCCCGTACGCGGAGGCGTCGGAAACACCATATATTTT. Translation gives CASSPVRGGVGNTIYF.

V and J are TRBV2 and TRBJ2-5, with 12 bases aligning to TRBD2. From germline, CDR1 is SNHLY and CDR2 FYNNEI. The CDR3 spans 16 residues. The junction had 7 bases not matched to a gene; V was cut back by 4 bases and J by 4 bases. CDR3 bases: TGTGCCAGCAGTGTAGAACTAGCGGGAGGTGTAGAGACCCAGTACTTC. Translation gives CASSVELAGGVETQYF. The whole variable domain, remainder taken from reference TRBV2 and TRBJ2-5, is EPEVTQTPSHQVTQMGQEVILRCVPISNHLYFYWYRQILGQKVEFLVSFYNNEISEKSEIFDDQFSVERPDGSNFTLKIRSTKLEDSAMYFCASSVELAGGVETQYFGPGTRLLVL.

The genes are TRBV4-3 and TRBJ1-2; no clear D. Germline lookup yields CDR1 LGHNA and CDR2 YSLEER. V lost 0 bases to trimming and J lost 3 bases, with 8 bases between them. This CDR3 region has 14 residues. The CDR3, as DNA: TGCGCCAGCAGCCAAGACAGACTTTACTATGGCTACACCTTC. Residues: CASSQDRLYYGYTF.

This clone was found a few times. The CDR3 nucleotides read TGTGCCAGCAGTTTATCCCCGTATCAGCCCCAGCATTTT. Residues: CASSLSPYQPQHF. The chain has TRBV28 and TRBJ1-5; D unresolved. V was clipped by 1 base and J by 5 bases, with 6 bases between them. Germline CDR1 MDHEN, CDR2 SYDVKM. The CDR3 consists of 13 residues. Variable domain in full (rest from reference TRBV28 and TRBJ1-5): DVKVTQSSRYLVKRTGEKVFLECVQDMDHENMFWYRQDPGLGLRLIYFSYDVKMKEKGDIPEGYSVSREKKERFSLILESASTNQTSMYLCASSLSPYQPQHFGDGTRLSIL.

Here the CDR3 reads CASSPYRGRNTEAFF. CDR3 DNA: TGTGCCAGCTCACCATACCGGGGGAGGAACACTGAAGCTTTCTTT. This rearrangement joins TRBV18 to TRBJ1-1; D may be TRBD1 (5 bases). CDR1 is KGHSH, CDR2 LQKENI, per germline. Trimming shortened V by 2 bases and J by 1 base, and 11 bases separated the two germline ends. The CDR3 is 15 amino acids.

V is TRBV19 and J is TRBJ1-5; 10 positions agree with TRBD1. From germline, CDR1 is LNHDA and CDR2 SQIVND (reference sequence). The CDR3 is 14 amino acids. Germline trimming cut 4 bases from V and 7 bases from J; bases unmatched to any gene: 4. The CDR3 region is CASSKDRGLQPQHF. In DNA, the CDR3 is TGTGCCAGTAGTAAAGACAGGGGGCTGCAGCCCCAGCATTTT.

This clone turned up a few times. This chain uses TRBV5-5 with TRBJ1-2, with a tentative D call TRBD1 (6 bases). The CDR3 spans 14 residues. V was clipped by 0 bases and J by 3 bases, with 9 bases between them. Germline loops: CDR1 SGHKS, CDR2 YYEKEE (reference sequence). The CDR3 protein is CASSLAGVDYGYTF. The CDR3, as DNA: TGTGCCAGCAGCTTGGCAGGGGTGGACTATGGCTACACCTTC.

This chain uses TRBV6-5 with TRBJ2-5; the D is unclear. The CDR3 spans 14 residues. CDR1 is MNHEY and CDR2 is SVGAGI in the germline V gene. Deletions cut 0 bases from V and 2 bases from J, with 7 bases between. The CDR3 here is CASSYSSAQETQYF. CDR3 DNA sequence: TGTGCCAGCAGTTACTCGAGTGCGCAAGAGACCCAGTACTTC.

The chain uses TRBV6-5 and TRBJ1-1; TRBD1 might be the D (5 bases). Trimming cost V 5 bases and J 1 base, with 8 bases left between them. The CDR3 loop spans 13 amino acids. Germline V gene sequence: CDR1 MNHEY, CDR2 SVGAGI. DNA for the CDR3: TGTGCCAGCAGTGTACAGGCGAACACTGAAGCTTTCTTT. This sequence encodes CASSVQANTEAFF.

The rearrangement links TRBV29-1 to TRBJ2-5, with a possible D match to TRBD1 (6 bases). The J call may not be correct, given that the DNA end is closer to TRBJ2-7. The CDR3 sequence is 14 residues long. Germline CDR1 SQVTM, CDR2 ANQGSEA. CDR3 nucleotide sequence: TGCAGCGTATCTCAGGGGATTAGCTCCTACGAGCAGTACTTC. The encoded protein is CSVSQGISSYEQYF.

V usage is TRBV6-1 and J usage is TRBJ2-7, with D perhaps TRBD2 (6 bases). Trimming removed 3 bases at V and 3 bases at J, with 9 bases between. CDR3 length: 13 amino acids. Germline-derived CDR1 and CDR2 are MNHNS and SASEGT. CDR3 nucleotides: TGTGCCAGCAGTGACGAGGGACTCTACGAGCAGTACTTC. This gives the protein CASSDEGLYEQYF.

The V and J genes are TRBV25-1 and TRBJ2-3; possibly TRBD2 for D (5 bases). From germline, CDR1 is MGHDK and CDR2 SYGVNS. The CDR3 extends over 12 amino acids. V was cut by 4 bases and J by 8 bases, with 10 bases left in between. In nucleotides, the CDR3 is TGTGCCAGCAGTGTAGGTGCGGGTACGCAGTATTTT. Translated: CASSVGAGTQYF.

The rearrangement links TRBV28 to TRBJ1-5, with 12 bases matching TRBD1. V dropped 4 bases and J dropped 5; count of bases not matched to a gene: 3. Germline values: CDR1 MDHEN, CDR2 SYDVKM. CDR3 length: 15 amino acids. The CDR3 nucleotides read TGTGCCAGCAGTTACGGGACAGGGGGCTATCAGCCCCAGCATTTT. This translates into CASSYGTGGYQPQHF.

The gene calls are TRBV9 and TRBJ2-7, with 12 nucleotides matching TRBD1. In germline, CDR1 is SGDLS, CDR2 YYNGEE. The CDR3 spans 15 residues. The ends lost 2 bases at V and 5 bases at J; junction bases unmatched: 5. CDR3 amino acids: CASSVTGTGGNEQYF. The DNA of the CDR3 is TGTGCCAGCAGCGTGACCGGGACAGGGGGCAACGAGCAGTACTTC.

This clone was counted only a few times. This sequence joins TRBV7-2 and TRBJ1-1; 11 nucleotides agree with TRBD1. CDR1 SGHTA and CDR2 FQGNSA come from the germline V gene. The CDR3 is 16 residues long. V lost 0 bases, J lost 2 bases, and 2 bases stayed unmatched. The CDR3 DNA follows: TGTGCCAGCAGCTTAGCGAGGACAGGGGGCAACACTGAAGCTTTCTTT. Its protein product is CASSLARTGGNTEAFF.

Here the CDR3 reads CASSTGRGETQYF. The CDR3 DNA follows: TGTGCCAGCAGTACCGGAAGAGGGGAGACCCAGTACTTC. This chain uses TRBV9 with TRBJ2-5; the D gene is possibly TRBD2 (5 bases). Looked up from germline, CDR1 is SGDLS and CDR2 is YYNGEE. The V end was cut by 5 bases, the J end by 5 bases, with 13 bases between. The length of the CDR3 is 13 residues.

The chain has TRBV6-5 and TRBJ1-2, with D possibly being TRBD1 (6 bases). CDR1 MNHEY and CDR2 SVGAGI come from the germline V gene. This CDR3 contains 13 residues. Trimming cost V 5 bases and J 6 bases, with 13 bases left between them. The CDR3 DNA follows: TGTGCCAGCAGTCGAACAGGGTTGGATGGCTACACCTTC. Its translation: CASSRTGLDGYTF.

The V call is TRBV7-3, the J call TRBJ2-2; 9 bases map to TRBD1. The CDR3 runs to 22 residues. CDR1 is SGHTA and CDR2 is FQGTGA in the germline V gene. Unmatched junction bases numbered 22, after V lost 2 bases and J lost 3 bases. CDR3 coding DNA: TGTGCCAGCAGCTTATCTCATCACCGGGACAGGGCCCGAGGTTGGGACACCGGGGAGCTGTTTTTT. Translating it yields CASSLSHHRDRARGWDTGELFF.